This paragraph reports one TCR beta chain. What this receptor recognizes is not known. Per-base qualities were not stored, and no clone one base away is much larger. This record belongs to a study of vaccination and CD4 T cells after COVID-19 (dated by TCRdb to the early 2020s). Background for the entire study: The convalescent cohort comprised six males and four females, including two Hispanic individuals, seven Caucasians, two Asians and one multiracial person. Each participant got two doses of either the Pfizer-BioNTech BNT162b2 vaccine (n=8) or the Moderna mRNA-1273 vaccine (n=2). Post-COVID blood samples were collected from convalescent patients a median of around 96 days after diagnosis, with a range of about 30 to 161 days. Post-vaccine blood samples were collected a median of about 72 days after the second vaccine dose, ranging from roughly 13 to 250 days. For stimulating the cultures, overlapping spike peptide pools were used, derived from SARS-CoV-2 as well as from the common cold coronaviruses HCoV-NL63, HCoV-OC43 and HCoV-229E. Control cultures used a CEFX viral epitope pool as positive control, an HIV-1 Nef peptide pool as negative control, or no peptide. In about 11 COVID-19 convalescent patients and 4 infection-naive healthy vaccine recipients, the spike-specific CD4+ TCR repertoire before mRNA vaccination was compared with the repertoire after mRNA vaccination. In an earlier paper using these donors, memory CD4+ T cell crossreactivity between SARS-CoV-2 and common cold coronavirus spike proteins was assessed at the TCR clonotype level. Study-wide conclusions, independent of this receptor: Relatively few convalescent patients were included in the study, and early timepoints after natural infection were not analyzed. Of the vaccine-specific clones found in convalescent patients, nearly all (304 of 307) were mono-reactive for SARS-CoV-2 spike instead of being cross-reactive with common cold coronaviruses. In convalescent patients, a median 86.3% of post-vaccine SARS-CoV-2-reactive clones were detected only after vaccination, suggesting vaccine-specific priming. Although the median number of SARS-CoV-2-reactive clonotypes went up from some 23 after infection to around 40 after vaccination, the increase was not significant.

The sample's treatment or condition label, in plain terms: approximately 9-day PBMC culture with coronavirus spike peptide pools or control peptides (ViraFEST assay). CD4+ T cells from unexposed donors were collected before the COVID-19 pandemic (2011-2018). To expand antigen-specific T cells with peptide pools and then pick out the expanded clonotypes through TCR sequencing, the study relied on the ViraFEST assay. PBMCs were cultured at around 2 million per well in IMDM supplemented with approximately 4.7% human AB serum and 8.5 to 10 IU/ml IL-2, with around 10 ug/ml peptide pools added. On days 3 and 7, half of the culture medium was replaced with fresh IL-2-containing medium. CD4+ T cells were isolated after about 10 days of culture through negative selection using the EasySep CD4+ T cell isolation kit. As cell number allowed, CD4+ T cells from unexposed donors were tested for reactivity to SARS-CoV-2 S and N and to four common cold coronavirus spike pools. Ficoll-Paque Plus gradient centrifugation was used to isolate PBMCs from whole blood, and the isolated PBMCs were then either used fresh or cryopreserved at -140C. Each culture condition was generally run in triplicate wells. The leukapheresis product for the unexposed donors was obtained through commercial purchase.

Libraries were made using PCR. DNA from cultured CD4+ T cells underwent TCR sequencing with the Oncomine TCR Beta short-read assay at the Johns Hopkins FTIC core. The QIAamp micro DNA kit was used to extract genomic DNA from the cultured CD4+ T cells. Oncomine TCR Beta libraries made from cultured CD4+ T cells were pooled using unique dual indexes and sequenced on an Illumina iSeq 100. The authors' analysis ran thus. Non-productive sequences were removed, and CDR3s not starting with C, not ending with F or W, or shorter than 7 amino acids were discarded. The MANAFEST web application identified antigen-specific clonotypes by comparing peptide-stimulated wells against reference wells and other culture wells. Positive clones required FDR below 0.05, an odds ratio above 5, and productive frequency above 0.1% in at least two of three replicate wells. Clonotypes that were significantly expanded in both SARS-CoV-2 spike wells and at least one common cold coronavirus spike condition were defined as cross-reactive. Levenshtein distances (stringdist) and unrooted phylogenetic trees (ape) in R version 3.6.1 were used to assess CDR3 homology. TCRdb reanalyzed the raw reads on its own, using fastp at Q25 for trimming and MiXCR for clone calling, and kept in-frame beta chains. One record per CDR3 amino acid sequence lists the most common genes and DNA. These V and J calls rely on TCRdb rather than the paper's analysis. This sample lists 10,000 or so distinct CDR3 sequences; about 32% were detected once. The ten most abundant clones make up approximately 13% of the sample.

The sequence was obtained from a human donor in good health. Sample: CD4+ T cells from blood, cultured in vitro.

The base sequence is TGTGCCAGCAGCTATTCCGGGACTAGCGCAGATACGCAGTATTTT. It codes for CASSYSGTSADTQYF. The V and J segments used are TRBV7-2 and TRBJ2-3, with 10 bases matching TRBD2. At the junction V is shortened by 4 bases and J by 4 bases; bases outside the gene matches: 5. CDR1 is given as SGHTA and CDR2 as FQGNSA, both from the germline V gene. Including cysteine and phenylalanine, the CDR3 has 15 amino acids. The kept DNA is CDR3 alone, 45 bases in frame from the first base.